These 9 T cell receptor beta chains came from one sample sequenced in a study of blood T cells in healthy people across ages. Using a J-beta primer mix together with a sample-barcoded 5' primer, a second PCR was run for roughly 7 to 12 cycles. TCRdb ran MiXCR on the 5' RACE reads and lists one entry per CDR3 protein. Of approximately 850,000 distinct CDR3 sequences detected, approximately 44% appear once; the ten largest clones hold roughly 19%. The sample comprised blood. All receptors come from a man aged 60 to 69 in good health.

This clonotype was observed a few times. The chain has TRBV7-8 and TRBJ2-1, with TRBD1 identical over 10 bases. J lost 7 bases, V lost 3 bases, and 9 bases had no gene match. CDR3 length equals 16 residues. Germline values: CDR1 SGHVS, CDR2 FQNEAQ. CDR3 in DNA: TGTGCCAGCAGCTTTTCGGGGACAGGGGCGATGAATGAGCAGTTCTTC. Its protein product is CASSFSGTGAMNEQFF.

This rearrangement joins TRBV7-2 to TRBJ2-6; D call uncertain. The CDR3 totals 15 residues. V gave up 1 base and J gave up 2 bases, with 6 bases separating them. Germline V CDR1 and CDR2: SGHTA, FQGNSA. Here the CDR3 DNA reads TGTGCCAGCAGCTTAGTGTTAACTGGGGCCAACGTCCTGACTTTC. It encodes CASSLVLTGANVLTF.

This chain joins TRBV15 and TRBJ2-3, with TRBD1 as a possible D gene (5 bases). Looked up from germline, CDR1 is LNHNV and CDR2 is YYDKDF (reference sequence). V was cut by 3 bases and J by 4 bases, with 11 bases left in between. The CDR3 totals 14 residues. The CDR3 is CATSSGRVADTQYF. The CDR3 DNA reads TGTGCCACCAGCAGCGGCAGGGTAGCAGATACGCAGTATTTT. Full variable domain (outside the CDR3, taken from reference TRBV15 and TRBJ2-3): DAMVIQNPRYQVTQFGKPVTLSCSQTLNHNVMYWYQQKSSQAPKLLFHYYDKDFNNEADTPDNFQSRRPNTSFCFLDIRSPGLGDTAMYLCATSSGRVADTQYFGPGTRLTVL.

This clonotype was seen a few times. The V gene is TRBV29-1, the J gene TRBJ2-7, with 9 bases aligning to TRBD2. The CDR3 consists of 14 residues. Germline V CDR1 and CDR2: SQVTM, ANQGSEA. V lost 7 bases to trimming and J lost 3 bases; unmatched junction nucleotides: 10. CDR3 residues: CSASGGRDIYEQYF. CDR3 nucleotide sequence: TGCAGCGCCAGCGGGGGGCGAGATATCTACGAGCAGTACTTC.

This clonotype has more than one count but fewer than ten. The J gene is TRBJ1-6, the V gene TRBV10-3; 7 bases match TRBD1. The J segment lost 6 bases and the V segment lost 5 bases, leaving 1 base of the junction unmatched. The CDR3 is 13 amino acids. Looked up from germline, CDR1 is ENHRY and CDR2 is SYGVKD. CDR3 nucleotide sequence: TGTGCCATCAGTCAGGGGGTTAATTCACCCCTCCACTTT. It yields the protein CAISQGVNSPLHF.

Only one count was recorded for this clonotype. DNA for the CDR3: TGCGCCAGCAGCTTGGCAGGCCAGACGAACACTGAAGCTTTCTTT. This sequence encodes CASSLAGQTNTEAFF. The V gene is TRBV5-1, the J gene TRBJ1-1, with no clear D. V lost 0 bases and J lost 1, with 10 bases in between. The CDR3 extends over 15 amino acids. CDR1 SGHRS and CDR2 YFSETQ come from the germline V gene.

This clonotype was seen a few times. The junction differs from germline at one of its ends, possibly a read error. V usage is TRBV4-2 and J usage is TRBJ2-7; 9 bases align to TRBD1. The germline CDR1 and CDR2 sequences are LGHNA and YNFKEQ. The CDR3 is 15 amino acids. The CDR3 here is CASGHPTGGWDEQYF. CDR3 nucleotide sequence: TGTGCCAGCGGCCACCCTACAGGGGGCTGGGACGAGCAGTACTTC.

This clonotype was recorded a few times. This CDR3 is CASSPRDRREKLFF. The DNA for the CDR3 is TGTGCCAGCAGCCCACGGGACAGGAGAGAAAAACTGTTTTTT. This chain links TRBV13 with TRBJ1-4; TRBD1 agrees at 8 bases. The V and J ends lost 5 bases and 8 bases, in that order; junction bases with no gene match: 7. This CDR3 comprises 14 residues. Germline loops: CDR1 PRHDT, CDR2 FYEKMQ (reference sequence). Full variable domain (rest looked up from reference TRBV13 and TRBJ1-4): AAGVIQSPRHLIKEKRETATLKCYPIPRHDTVYWYQQGPGQDPQFLISFYEKMQSDKGSIPDRFSAQQFSDYHSELNMSSLELGDSALYFCASSPRDRREKLFFGSGTQLSVL.

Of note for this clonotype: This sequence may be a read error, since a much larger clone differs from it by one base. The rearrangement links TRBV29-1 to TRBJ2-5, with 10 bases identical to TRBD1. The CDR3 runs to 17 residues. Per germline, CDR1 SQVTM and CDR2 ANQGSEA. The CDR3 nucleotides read TGCAGCGTACAAAGACTTCCAGACGACAGGGGGCAAGAGACCCTGTACTTC. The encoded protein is CSVQRLPDDRGQETLYF.